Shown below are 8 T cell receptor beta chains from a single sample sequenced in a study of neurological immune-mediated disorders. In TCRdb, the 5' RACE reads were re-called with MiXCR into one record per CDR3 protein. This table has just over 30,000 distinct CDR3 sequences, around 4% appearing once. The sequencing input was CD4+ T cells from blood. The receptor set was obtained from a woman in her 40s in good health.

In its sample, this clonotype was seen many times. The CDR3 region has the DNA TGTGCCAGCAGCCCGGGACTAGCGGGGGGGCCCCTCTACGAGCAGTACTTC. Protein product: CASSPGLAGGPLYEQYF. The chain combines TRBV6-6 with TRBJ2-7, with 16 bases matching TRBD2. Germline CDR1 reads MNHNY; CDR2 reads SVGAGI (reference sequence). The CDR3 has 17 amino acids. Unmatched junction bases numbered 8, after V lost 6 bases and J lost 3 bases.

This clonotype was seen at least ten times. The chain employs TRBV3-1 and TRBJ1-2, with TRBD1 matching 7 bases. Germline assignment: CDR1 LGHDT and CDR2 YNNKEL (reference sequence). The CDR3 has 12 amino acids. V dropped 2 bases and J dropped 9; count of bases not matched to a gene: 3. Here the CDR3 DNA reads TGTGCCAGCAGCCAACTACAGGGGAGCTACACCTTC. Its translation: CASSQLQGSYTF.

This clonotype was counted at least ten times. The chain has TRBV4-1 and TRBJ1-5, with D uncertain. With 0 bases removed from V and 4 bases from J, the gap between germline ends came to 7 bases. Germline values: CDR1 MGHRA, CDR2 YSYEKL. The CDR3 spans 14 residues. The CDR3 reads CASSQDRGNQPQHF. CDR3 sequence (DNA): TGCGCCAGCAGCCAAGACCGGGGAAATCAGCCCCAGCATTTT.

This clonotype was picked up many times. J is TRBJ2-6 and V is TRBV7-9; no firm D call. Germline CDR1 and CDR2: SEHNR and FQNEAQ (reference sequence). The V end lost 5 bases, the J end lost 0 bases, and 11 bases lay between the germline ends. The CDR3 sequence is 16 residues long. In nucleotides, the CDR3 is TGTGCCAGCAGCCAAGACACCTACTCTGGGGCCAACGTCCTGACTTTC. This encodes CASSQDTYSGANVLTF.

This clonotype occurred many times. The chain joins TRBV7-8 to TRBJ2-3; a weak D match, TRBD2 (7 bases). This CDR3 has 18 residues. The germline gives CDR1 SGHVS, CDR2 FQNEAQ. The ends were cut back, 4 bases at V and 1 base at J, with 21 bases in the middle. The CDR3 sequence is CASSSTRLAGAGTDTQYF. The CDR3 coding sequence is TGTGCCAGCAGCTCTACCCGTTTGGCGGGGGCAGGCACAGATACGCAGTATTTT.

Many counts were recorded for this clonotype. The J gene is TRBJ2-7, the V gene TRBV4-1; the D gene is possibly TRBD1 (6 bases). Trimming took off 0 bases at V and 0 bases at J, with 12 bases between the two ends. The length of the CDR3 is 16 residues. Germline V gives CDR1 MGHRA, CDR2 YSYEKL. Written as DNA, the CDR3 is TGCGCCAGCAGCCAAGAAGTGGGGACACCCTCCTACGAGCAGTACTTC. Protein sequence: CASSQEVGTPSYEQYF.

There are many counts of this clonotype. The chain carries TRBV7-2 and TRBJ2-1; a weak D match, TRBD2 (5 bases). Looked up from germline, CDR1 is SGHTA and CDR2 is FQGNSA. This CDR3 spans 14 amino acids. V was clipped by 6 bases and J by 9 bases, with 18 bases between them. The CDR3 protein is CASRPPASAGEQFF. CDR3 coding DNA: TGTGCCAGCAGACCCCCCGCGAGTGCGGGTGAGCAGTTCTTC. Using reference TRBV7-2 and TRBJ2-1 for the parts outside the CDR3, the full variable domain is GAGVSQSPSNKVTEKGKDVELRCDPISGHTALYWYRQSLGQGLEFLIYFQGNSAPDKSGLPSDRFSAERTGGSVSTLTIQRTQQEDSAVYLCASRPPASAGEQFFGPGTRLTVL.

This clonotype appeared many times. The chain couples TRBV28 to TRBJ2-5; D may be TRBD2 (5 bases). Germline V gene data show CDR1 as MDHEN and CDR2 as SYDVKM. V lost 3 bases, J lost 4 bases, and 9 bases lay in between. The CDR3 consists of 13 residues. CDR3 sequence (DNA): TGTGCCAGCAGTTTGAGGGAGTCAGAGACCCAGTACTTC. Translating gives CASSLRESETQYF.